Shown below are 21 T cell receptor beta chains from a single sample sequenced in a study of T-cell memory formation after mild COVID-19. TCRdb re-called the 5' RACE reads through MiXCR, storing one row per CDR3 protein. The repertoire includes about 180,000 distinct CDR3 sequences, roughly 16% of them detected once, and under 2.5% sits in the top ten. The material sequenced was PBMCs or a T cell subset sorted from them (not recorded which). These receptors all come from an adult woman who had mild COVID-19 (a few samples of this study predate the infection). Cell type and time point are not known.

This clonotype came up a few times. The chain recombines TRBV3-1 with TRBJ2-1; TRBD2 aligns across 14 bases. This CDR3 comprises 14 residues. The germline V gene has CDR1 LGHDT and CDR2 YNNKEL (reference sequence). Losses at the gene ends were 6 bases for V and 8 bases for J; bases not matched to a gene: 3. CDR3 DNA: TGTGCCAGCAGTCCGACTAGCGGGAGGGATGAGCAGTTCTTC. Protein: CASSPTSGRDEQFF.

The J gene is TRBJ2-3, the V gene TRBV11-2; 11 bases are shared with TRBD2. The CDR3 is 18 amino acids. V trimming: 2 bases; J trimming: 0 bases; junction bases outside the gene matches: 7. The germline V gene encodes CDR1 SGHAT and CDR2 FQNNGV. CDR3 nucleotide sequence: TGTGCCAGCAGCTTATTGAAGCTAGCGGGGGGTAGCACAGATACGCAGTATTTT. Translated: CASSLLKLAGGSTDTQYF.

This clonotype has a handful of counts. In DNA, the CDR3 is TGCGCCAGCAGCTCCTACGGACCGAACACCGGGGAGCTGTTTTTT. It encodes CASSSYGPNTGELFF. The rearrangement links TRBV5-1 to TRBJ2-2, with D unclear. V was pared by 3 bases and J by 0 bases, with 9 bases between. This CDR3 comprises 15 residues. Germline CDR1 and CDR2: SGHRS and YFSETQ.

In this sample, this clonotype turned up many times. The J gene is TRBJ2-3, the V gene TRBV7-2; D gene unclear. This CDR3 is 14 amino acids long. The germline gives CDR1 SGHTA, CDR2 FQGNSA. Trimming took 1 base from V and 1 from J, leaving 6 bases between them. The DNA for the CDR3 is TGTGCCAGCAGCTTAGACGTGGGCACAGATACGCAGTATTTT. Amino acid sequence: CASSLDVGTDTQYF.

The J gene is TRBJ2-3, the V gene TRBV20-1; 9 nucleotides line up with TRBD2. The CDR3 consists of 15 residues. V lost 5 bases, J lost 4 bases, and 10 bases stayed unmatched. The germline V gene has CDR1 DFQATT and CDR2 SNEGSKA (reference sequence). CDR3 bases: TGCAGTGCTCCCTGGGCGGGGGGGCCGGCAGATACGCAGTATTTT. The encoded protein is CSAPWAGGPADTQYF.

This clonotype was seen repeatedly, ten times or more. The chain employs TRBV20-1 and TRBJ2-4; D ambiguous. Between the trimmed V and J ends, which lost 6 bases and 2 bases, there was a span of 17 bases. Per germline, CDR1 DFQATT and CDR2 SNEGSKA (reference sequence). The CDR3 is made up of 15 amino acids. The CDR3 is CSAPRSLEPKNIQYF. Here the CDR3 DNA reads TGCAGTGCGCCTCGGAGTTTGGAGCCCAAAAACATTCAGTACTTC.

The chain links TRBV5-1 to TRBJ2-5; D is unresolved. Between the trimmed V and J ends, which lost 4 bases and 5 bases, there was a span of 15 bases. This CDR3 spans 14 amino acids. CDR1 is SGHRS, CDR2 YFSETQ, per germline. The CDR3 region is CASSGVGMRETQYF. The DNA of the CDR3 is TGCGCCAGCAGCGGAGTGGGTATGAGGGAGACCCAGTACTTC.

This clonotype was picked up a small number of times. CDR3 region: CASSLGGRDVETQYF. The CDR3 bases are TGCGCCAGCAGTCTGGGGGGGCGCGATGTAGAGACCCAGTACTTC. The chain uses TRBV5-1 and TRBJ2-5, with a tentative D call TRBD2 (7 bases). V lost 5 bases, J lost 4 bases, and 18 bases lay in between. The germline V gene encodes CDR1 SGHRS and CDR2 YFSETQ. The CDR3 is made up of 15 amino acids. Filled out from reference TRBV5-1 and TRBJ2-5, the complete variable domain reads KAGVTQTPRYLIKTRGQQVTLSCSPISGHRSVSWYQQTPGQGLQFLFEYFSETQRNKGNFPGRFSGRQFSNSRSEMNVSTLELGDSALYLCASSLGGRDVETQYFGPGTRLLVL.

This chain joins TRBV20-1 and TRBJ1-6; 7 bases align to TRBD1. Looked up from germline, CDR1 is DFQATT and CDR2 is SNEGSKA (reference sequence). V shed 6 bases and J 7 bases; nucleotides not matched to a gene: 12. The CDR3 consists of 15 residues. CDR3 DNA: TGCAGTGCCACACTTGGTGCAGGGGGAAATTCACCCCTCCACTTT. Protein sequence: CSATLGAGGNSPLHF.

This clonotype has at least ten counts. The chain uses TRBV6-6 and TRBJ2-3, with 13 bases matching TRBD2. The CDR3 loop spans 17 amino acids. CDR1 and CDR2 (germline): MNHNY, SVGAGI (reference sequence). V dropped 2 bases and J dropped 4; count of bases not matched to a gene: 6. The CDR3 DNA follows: TGTGCCAGCAGTTACCGACTAGCGGGAGGTTCTGCAGATACGCAGTATTTT. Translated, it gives CASSYRLAGGSADTQYF.

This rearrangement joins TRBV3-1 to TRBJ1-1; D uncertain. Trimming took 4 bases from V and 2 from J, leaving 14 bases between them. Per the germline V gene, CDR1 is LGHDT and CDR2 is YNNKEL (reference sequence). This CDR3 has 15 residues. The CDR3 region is CASSPYPTGNTEAFF. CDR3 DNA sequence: TGTGCCAGCAGCCCTTATCCAACGGGCAACACTGAAGCTTTCTTT.

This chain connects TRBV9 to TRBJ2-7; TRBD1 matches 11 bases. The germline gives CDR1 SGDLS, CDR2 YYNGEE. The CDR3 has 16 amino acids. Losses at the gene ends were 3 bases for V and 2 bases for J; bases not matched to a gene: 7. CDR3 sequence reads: CASSALDRGRPYEQYF. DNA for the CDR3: TGTGCCAGCAGCGCTCTGGACAGGGGGCGTCCCTACGAGCAGTACTTC.

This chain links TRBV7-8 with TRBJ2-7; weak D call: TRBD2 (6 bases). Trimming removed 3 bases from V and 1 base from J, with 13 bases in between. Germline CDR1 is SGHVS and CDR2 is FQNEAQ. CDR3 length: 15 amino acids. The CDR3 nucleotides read TGTGCCAGCAGCTTTGGGGGACGGGGGTCCTACGAGCAGTACTTC. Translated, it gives CASSFGGRGSYEQYF.

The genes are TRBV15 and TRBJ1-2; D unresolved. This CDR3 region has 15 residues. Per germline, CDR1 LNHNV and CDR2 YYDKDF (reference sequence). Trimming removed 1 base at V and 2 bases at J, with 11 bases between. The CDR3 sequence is CATSRAANENYGYTF. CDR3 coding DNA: TGTGCCACCAGCAGAGCGGCTAACGAGAACTATGGCTACACCTTC.

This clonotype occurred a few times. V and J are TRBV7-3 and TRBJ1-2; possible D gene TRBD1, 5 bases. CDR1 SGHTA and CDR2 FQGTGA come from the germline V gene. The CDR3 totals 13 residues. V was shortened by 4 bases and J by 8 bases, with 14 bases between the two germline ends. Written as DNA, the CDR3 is TGTGCCAGCAGCTCGGGACTCCCCCAGGGCTACACCTTC. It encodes CASSSGLPQGYTF.

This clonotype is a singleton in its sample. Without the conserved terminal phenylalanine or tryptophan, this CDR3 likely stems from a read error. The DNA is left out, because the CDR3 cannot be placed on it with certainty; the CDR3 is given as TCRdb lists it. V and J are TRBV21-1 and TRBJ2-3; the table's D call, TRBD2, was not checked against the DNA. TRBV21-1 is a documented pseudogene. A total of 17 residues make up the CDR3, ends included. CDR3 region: CASSNGRLAGVSDTQYI.

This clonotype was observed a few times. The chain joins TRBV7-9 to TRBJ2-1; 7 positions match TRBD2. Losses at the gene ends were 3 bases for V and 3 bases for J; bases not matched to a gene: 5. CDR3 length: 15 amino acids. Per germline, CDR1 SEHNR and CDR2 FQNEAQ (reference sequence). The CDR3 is CASSLGGSGYNEQFF. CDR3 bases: TGTGCCAGCAGCTTGGGCGGGAGCGGCTACAATGAGCAGTTCTTC. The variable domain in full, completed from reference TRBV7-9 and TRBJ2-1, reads DTGVSQNPRHKITKRGQNVTFRCDPISEHNRLYWYRQTLGQGPEFLTYFQNEAQLEKSRLLSDRFSAERPKGSFSTLEIQRTEQGDSAMYLCASSLGGSGYNEQFFGPGTRLTVL.

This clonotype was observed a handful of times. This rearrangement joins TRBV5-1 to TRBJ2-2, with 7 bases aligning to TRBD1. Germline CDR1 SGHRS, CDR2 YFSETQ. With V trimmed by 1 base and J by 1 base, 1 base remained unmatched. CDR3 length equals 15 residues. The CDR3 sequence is CASSLRQGNTGELFF. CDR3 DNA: TGCGCCAGCAGCTTGAGACAGGGGAACACCGGGGAGCTGTTTTTT.

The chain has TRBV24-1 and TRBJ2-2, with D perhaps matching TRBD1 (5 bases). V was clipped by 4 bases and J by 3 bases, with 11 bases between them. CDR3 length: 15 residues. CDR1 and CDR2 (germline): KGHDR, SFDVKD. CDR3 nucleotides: TGTGCCACCAGTGACAGGACACGGTACACCGGGGAGCTGTTTTTT. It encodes CATSDRTRYTGELFF.

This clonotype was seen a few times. CDR3 DNA sequence: TGTGCCAGCAGCTTCCGGACTGAAGCTTTCTTT. Its protein is CASSFRTEAFF. J is TRBJ1-1 and V is TRBV5-6; D unresolved. The CDR3 spans 11 residues. Trimming removed 2 bases from V and 5 bases from J, with 4 bases in between. The germline CDR1 and CDR2 sequences are SGHDT and YYEEEE.

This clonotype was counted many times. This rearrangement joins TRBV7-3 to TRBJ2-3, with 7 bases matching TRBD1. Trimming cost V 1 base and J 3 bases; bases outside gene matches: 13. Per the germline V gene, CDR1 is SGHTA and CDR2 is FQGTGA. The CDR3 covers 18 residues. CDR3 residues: CASSLNPGAGGRTDTQYF. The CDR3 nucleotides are TGTGCCAGCAGCTTAAATCCCGGGGCAGGGGGTAGGACAGATACGCAGTATTTT.